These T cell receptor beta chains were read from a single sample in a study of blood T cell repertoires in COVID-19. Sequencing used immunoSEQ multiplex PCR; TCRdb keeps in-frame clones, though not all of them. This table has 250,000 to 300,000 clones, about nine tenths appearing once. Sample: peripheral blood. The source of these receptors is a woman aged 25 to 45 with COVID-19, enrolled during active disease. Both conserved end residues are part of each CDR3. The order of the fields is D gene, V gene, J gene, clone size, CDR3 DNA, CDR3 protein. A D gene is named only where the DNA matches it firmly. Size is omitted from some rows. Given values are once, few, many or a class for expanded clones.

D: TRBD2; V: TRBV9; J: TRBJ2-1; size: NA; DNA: TGTGCCAGCAGCGTAGCGTGGGGCGGGAGGGGGTCCTACAATGAGCAGTTCTTC; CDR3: CASSVAWGGRGSYNEQFF
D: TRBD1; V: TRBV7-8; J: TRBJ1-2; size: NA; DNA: TGTGCCAGCAGCTTTACGGGACAGGGCTATGGCTACACCTTC; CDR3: CASSFTGQGYGYTF
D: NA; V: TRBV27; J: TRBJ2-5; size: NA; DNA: TGTGCCAGCAGCCTCCGGGTCCAAGAGACCCAGTACTTC; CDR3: CASSLRVQETQYF
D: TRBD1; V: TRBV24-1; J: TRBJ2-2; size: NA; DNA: TGTGCCACCGAGGGGGCTGGCGGGGAGCTGTTTTTT; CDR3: CATEGAGGELFF
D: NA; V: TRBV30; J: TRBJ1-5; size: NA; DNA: TGTGCCTGGAGTTGGCCCGCGGTGGGCAATCAGCCCCAGCATTTT; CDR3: CAWSWPAVGNQPQHF
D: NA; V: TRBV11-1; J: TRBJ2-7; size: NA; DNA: TGTGCCAGCAGCCTTGTAGGGGGCTACGAGCAGTACTTC; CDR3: CASSLVGGYEQYF
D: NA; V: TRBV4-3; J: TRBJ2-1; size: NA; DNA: TGCGCCAGCAGCCAAATTCCTGGGCGTTCGTCGGGAGTGTTCTTC; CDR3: CASSQIPGRSSGVFF
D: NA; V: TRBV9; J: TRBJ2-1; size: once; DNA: TGTGCCAGCACCAGGGGATTCACTGGCAATGAGCAGTTCTTC; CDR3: CASTRGFTGNEQFF
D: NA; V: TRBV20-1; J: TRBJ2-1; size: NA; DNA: TGCAGTGCTAGTAGGCTAGCTCCGGGCAATGAGCAGTTCTTC; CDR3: CSASRLAPGNEQFF
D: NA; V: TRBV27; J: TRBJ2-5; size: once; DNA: TGTGCCAGCAGTCCCCGGGGGTCGGGGGAGACCCAGTACTTC; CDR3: CASSPRGSGETQYF
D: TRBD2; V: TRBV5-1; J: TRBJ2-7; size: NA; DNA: TGCGCCAGCAGCTTGGCCTTAGCGGGAGGTCACGAGCAGTACTTC; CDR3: CASSLALAGGHEQYF
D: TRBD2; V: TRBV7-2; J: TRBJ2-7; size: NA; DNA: TGTGCCAGCAGCCCGGGACTAGCGGGACTTCACGGCGGGTACGAGCAGTACTTC; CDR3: CASSPGLAGLHGGYEQYF
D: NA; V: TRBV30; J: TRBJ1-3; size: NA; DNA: TGTGCCTGGAGTGGAACCAGTATCGGAAACACCATATATTTT; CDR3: CAWSGTSIGNTIYF
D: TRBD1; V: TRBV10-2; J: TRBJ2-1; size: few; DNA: TGCGCCAGCAGTGACCAGACAGGGAACCATCTCAAAAGGGCGCCGAATGAGCAGTTCTTC; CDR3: CASSDQTGNHLKRAPNEQFF
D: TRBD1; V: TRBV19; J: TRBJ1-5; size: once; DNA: TGTGCCAGTGTACCCAGGGGGGGCAATCAGCCCCAGCATTTT; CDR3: CASVPRGGNQPQHF
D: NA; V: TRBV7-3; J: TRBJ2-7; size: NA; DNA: TGTGCCAGCAGCCCCGGACAGCTCTACGAGCAGTACTTC; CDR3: CASSPGQLYEQYF
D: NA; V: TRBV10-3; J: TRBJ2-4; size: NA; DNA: TGTGCCACGTCTCGGGAGATGGACAAAAACATTCAGTACTTC; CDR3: CATSREMDKNIQYF
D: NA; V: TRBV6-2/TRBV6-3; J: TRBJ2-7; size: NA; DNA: TGTGCCAGCAGTTACCACTCGGCGGGACTTCTCCGACTGGACTACGAGCAGTACTTC; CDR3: CASSYHSAGLLRLDYEQYF
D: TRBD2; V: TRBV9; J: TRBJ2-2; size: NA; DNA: TGTGCCAGCAGCCCGACTCTAGCGGGAGGGAACACCGGGGAGCTGTTTTTT; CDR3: CASSPTLAGGNTGELFF
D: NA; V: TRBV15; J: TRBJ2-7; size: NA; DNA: TGTGCCACCAGCAGAGTAATCGGACGGGAAGTCTACGAGCAGTACTTC; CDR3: CATSRVIGREVYEQYF
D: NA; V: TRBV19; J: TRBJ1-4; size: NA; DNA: TGTGCCAGTAGGACAGGCCGACGAGAAAAACTGTTTTTT; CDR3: CASRTGRREKLFF
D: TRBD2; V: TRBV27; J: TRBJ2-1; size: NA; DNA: TGTGCCAGCAGTCATCAAGCGGGAGGGATTAATGAGCAGTTCTTC; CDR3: CASSHQAGGINEQFF
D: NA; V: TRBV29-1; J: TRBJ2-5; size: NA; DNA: TGCAGCGTGGTATGGACATCAGAGTGGGAGACCCAGTACTTC; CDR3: CSVVWTSEWETQYF
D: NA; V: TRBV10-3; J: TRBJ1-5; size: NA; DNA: TGTGCCATCCAAGGCAGCGATTCCCAGCCCCAGCATTTT; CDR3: CAIQGSDSQPQHF
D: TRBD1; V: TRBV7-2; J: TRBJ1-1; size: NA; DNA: TGTGCCAGCAGCTTGGGGACAGGCGGTTACACTGAAGCTTTCTTT; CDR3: CASSLGTGGYTEAFF
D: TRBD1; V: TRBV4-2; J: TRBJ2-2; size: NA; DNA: TGTGCCAGCAGCTTCCGACAGGGGGCTAGCGGGGAGCTGTTTTTT; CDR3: CASSFRQGASGELFF
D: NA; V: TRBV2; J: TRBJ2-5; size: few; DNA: TGTGCCAGCAGTGAAGGGAGCAACCTTGGGACCCAGTACTTC; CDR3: CASSEGSNLGTQYF
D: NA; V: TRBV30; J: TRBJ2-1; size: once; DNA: TGTGCCTGGAGTGTAACGCGGTACTACAATGAGCAGTTCTTC; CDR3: CAWSVTRYYNEQFF
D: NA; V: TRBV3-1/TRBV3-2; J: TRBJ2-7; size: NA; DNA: TGTGCCAGCAGCCAATCCGGGACACCTTCCTACGAGCAGTACTTC; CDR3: CASSQSGTPSYEQYF
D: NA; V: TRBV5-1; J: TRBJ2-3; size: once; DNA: TGCGCCAGCACCCCCGGGAGCACAGATACGCAGTATTTT; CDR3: CASTPGSTDTQYF